This T cell receptor (beta chain) was retrieved from a study of cytomegalovirus exposure and HLA in healthy donors. Study-level results: Despite most TCR sequences being rare, some public TCRs occurred in many donors. A later analysis found most CMV-associated TCR beta chains apparently HLA-restricted.

Germline V lookup: CDR1 SGHNT, CDR2 YENEEA. The CDR3 covers 13 residues. The ends lost 5 bases at V and 7 bases at J; junction bases unmatched: 5. PCR employed 60 Vbeta and 13 Jbeta primers. Clones were read by immunoSEQ multiplex PCR, and TCRdb kept only the in-frame ones, dropping some. The table lists 85,000 to 90,000 clones. In the case of this clone: What it binds is unknown.

The chain recombines TRBV11-3 with TRBJ2-5; 9 positions agree with TRBD2. Sequences were obtained from PBMCs. The sequence came from a man in his forties or fifties in good health and CMV-seropositive. CDR3 bases: TGTGCCAGCAGCCCTAGCGGGATGGCGACCCAGTACTTC. This encodes CASSPSGMATQYF.